These 16 T cell receptor beta chains came from one sample sequenced in a study of identical twins. TCRdb re-derived calls from the 5' RACE reads in MiXCR, one entry per CDR3 protein. The table shows around 670,000 distinct CDR3 sequences, with around 6% occurring only once. The material sequenced was naive T cells sorted from blood. These receptors all stem from a man between 18 and 29 years old in good health.

The chain's CDR3 is CSAGQDPEAFF. As DNA, the CDR3 is TGCAGTGCTGGACAGGATCCTGAAGCTTTCTTT. The V gene is TRBV20-1, the J gene TRBJ1-1; TRBD1 matches 7 bases. The CDR3 loop spans 11 amino acids. Trimming at V came to 5 bases and at J to 6 bases, leaving 3 bases not matched to a gene. Germline V gives CDR1 DFQATT, CDR2 SNEGSKA (reference sequence).

The chain uses TRBV11-1 and TRBJ2-2; D gene uncertain. CDR1 is SGHAT and CDR2 is FQDESV in the germline V gene (reference sequence). The V end lost 5 bases, the J end lost 0 bases, and 10 bases lay between the germline ends. The CDR3 is made up of 15 amino acids. CDR3 in DNA: TGTGCCAGCAGCCTTCCCGCAGCGAACACCGGGGAGCTGTTTTTT. It encodes CASSLPAANTGELFF.

V and J are TRBV7-9 and TRBJ1-1; tentatively, D is TRBD1 (5 bases). Germline lookup yields CDR1 SEHNR and CDR2 FQNEAQ (reference sequence). The V end was cut by 7 bases, the J end by 10 bases, with 16 bases between. The CDR3 runs to 12 residues. CDR3 amino acids: CASTRRGPAAFF. In DNA form, the CDR3 reads TGTGCCAGCACCCGGAGGGGTCCGGCAGCTTTCTTT.

This clonotype was found a few times. The V and J genes are TRBV6-5 and TRBJ2-1; D possibly corresponds to TRBD1 (5 bases). V lost 2 bases and J 2 bases, leaving 10 bases between the germline ends. The CDR3 spans 15 residues. Germline V gene lookup returns CDR1 MNHEY and CDR2 SVGAGI. The DNA for the CDR3 is TGTGCCAGCAGTTACAGGGTAGGGGCCTACAATGAGCAGTTCTTC. Translating it yields CASSYRVGAYNEQFF.

This chain joins TRBV5-1 and TRBJ2-2; 7 bases are shared with TRBD2. CDR3 length equals 18 residues. CDR1 and CDR2 from the germline V gene are SGHRS and YFSETQ. Trimming removed 0 bases from V and 2 bases from J; junction bases left unmatched: 10. The CDR3 nucleotides read TGCGCCAGCAGCTTGGAAGCGACTAGCCGATCAAACACCGGGGAGCTGTTTTTT. Encoded protein: CASSLEATSRSNTGELFF.

This clonotype was detected many times. The chain carries TRBV12-3 or TRBV12-4 and TRBJ2-7; the D is unclear. CDR3 length: 12 residues. Trimming cost V 2 bases and J 9 bases, with 11 bases left between them. CDR3 in amino acids: CASSLREMRQYF. In DNA, the CDR3 is TGTGCCAGCAGTTTAAGGGAAATGAGGCAGTACTTC.

This clonotype was recorded many times. The CDR3 loop is CASSLLAGDFNEQFF. CDR3 bases: TGTGCCAGCAGTCTACTAGCGGGAGATTTCAATGAGCAGTTCTTC. The genes are TRBV6-4 and TRBJ2-1; 11 nucleotides align to TRBD2. This CDR3 is built from 15 residues. Germline CDR1 is MRHNA and CDR2 is SNTAGT. V lost 5 bases and J lost 6; bases outside the gene matches: 6.

The V call is TRBV7-9, the J call TRBJ2-7, with 8 bases matching TRBD2. Trimming took 4 bases from V and 5 from J; bases not matched to a gene: 4. CDR1 SEHNR and CDR2 FQNEAQ come from the germline V gene (reference sequence). CDR3 length: 13 residues. CDR3 region: CASSSSGYHEQYV. CDR3 bases: TGTGCCAGCAGCTCTAGCGGGTACCACGAGCAGTACGTC.

The chain links TRBV24-1 to TRBJ2-3, with D perhaps matching TRBD2 (7 bases). CDR3 length equals 19 residues. Trimming shortened V by 6 bases and J by 0 bases, and 24 bases separated the two germline ends. Germline-derived CDR1 and CDR2 are KGHDR and SFDVKD. The CDR3 sequence: CATSTSGGPGGTSTDTQYF. The CDR3 coding sequence is TGTGCCACCAGTACCTCGGGGGGCCCTGGCGGAACGAGCACAGATACGCAGTATTTT.

The rearrangement joins TRBV30 to TRBJ2-2; no clear D. V lost 4 bases and J 4 bases, leaving 13 bases between the germline ends. CDR1 and CDR2 from the germline V gene are GTSNPN and SVGIG (reference sequence). The CDR3 is 14 amino acids. The CDR3 spells CAWKILPSTGELFF. CDR3 bases: TGTGCCTGGAAAATTCTTCCCAGCACCGGGGAGCTGTTTTTT. Full variable domain (missing parts from reference TRBV30 and TRBJ2-2): SQTIHQWPATLVQPVGSPLSLECTVEGTSNPNLYWYRQAAGRGLQLLFYSVGIGQISSEVPQNLSASRPQDRQFILSSKKLLLSDSGFYLCAWKILPSTGELFFGEGSRLTVL.

In this sample, this clonotype turned up a few times. The chain carries TRBV7-9 and TRBJ2-3, with 12 nucleotides matching TRBD2. The CDR3 has 15 residues. Germline values: CDR1 SEHNR, CDR2 FQNEAQ (reference sequence). The trim removed 5 bases at V and 7 bases at J, leaving 7 bases unmatched. CDR3 DNA: TGTGCCAGCAGCCCCGACGGGACTAGCGGGCATACGCAGTATTTT. Translating it yields CASSPDGTSGHTQYF.

This clonotype was observed at least ten times. The J gene is TRBJ2-1, the V gene TRBV7-2, with 11 positions matching TRBD2. The CDR3 totals 17 residues. Per germline, CDR1 SGHTA and CDR2 FQGNSA. The V segment lost 5 bases and the J segment 4 bases; nucleotides outside the gene matches: 10. CDR3 region: CASSPGTSGAYYNEQFF. CDR3 in DNA: TGTGCCAGCAGCCCAGGGACTAGCGGAGCCTATTACAATGAGCAGTTCTTC.

This clonotype was recorded many times. This chain connects TRBV15 to TRBJ1-4; the match to TRBD1 covers 7 bases. Germline assignment: CDR1 LNHNV and CDR2 YYDKDF (reference sequence). V lost 5 bases to trimming and J lost 4 bases; unmatched junction nucleotides: 10. CDR3 length equals 16 residues. CDR3: CATSPPLGTDNEKLFF. CDR3 nucleotides: TGTGCCACCAGCCCACCCCTCGGGACAGATAATGAAAAACTGTTTTTT.

This clonotype was seen more than once but under ten times. The chain recombines TRBV6-2 or TRBV6-3 with TRBJ1-5; D might be TRBD1 (6 bases). Germline CDR1 is MNHEY and CDR2 is SVGEGT. The CDR3 spans 14 residues. Between the trimmed V and J ends, which lost 2 bases and 4 bases, there was a span of 9 bases. The CDR3 protein is CASSYGQSNQPQHF. The CDR3 DNA reads TGTGCCAGCAGTTACGGACAGTCTAATCAGCCCCAGCATTTT.

This clonotype was observed at least ten times. The CDR3 loop reads CASSLEEALYF. CDR3 coding DNA: TGTGCCAGCAGTTTAGAGGAGGCCTTGTACTTC. The chain is built from TRBV12-3 or TRBV12-4 and TRBJ2-5, with D tentatively TRBD2 (5 bases). This CDR3 contains 11 residues. V lost 1 base to trimming and J lost 13 bases, with 10 bases between them.

The chain combines TRBV10-3 with TRBJ1-6; D remains unclear. V was shortened by 6 bases and J by 11 bases, with 14 bases between the two germline ends. Germline loops: CDR1 ENHRY, CDR2 SYGVKD. CDR3 size: 13 residues. CDR3 in DNA: TGTGCCATCAGGTCTGAGGGTGCGGCACCCCTCCACTTT. It specifies CAIRSEGAAPLHF.